The 10 T cell receptor beta chains below all came from one sample that was sequenced in a study of T cells during gluten challenge in celiac disease. Cells were tetramer-binding CD4+ effector-memory gut-homing T cells. Multiplexed primers for every TRA and TRB V gene were used across three nested PCRs per cell. From the single-cell sequencing reads, TCRdb called clonotypes with MiXCR, one entry per CDR3 protein. This table holds roughly 370 distinct CDR3 sequences, around 48% found once. The sample was gluten-specific CD4+ T cells sorted from blood using tetramers, taken at baseline or on day 6, 14 or 28 of gluten challenge (not recorded which). These receptors all come from a male donor with celiac disease.

This clonotype is labeled as hyperexpanded. The chain recombines TRBV13 with TRBJ2-7; tentatively, D is TRBD2 (5 bases). V shed 4 bases and J shed 5 bases, with 12 bases lying between them. The CDR3 consists of 13 residues. CDR1 and CDR2 (germline): PRHDT, FYEKMQ (reference sequence). The CDR3 region is CASSSLQRHEQYF. The CDR3 nucleotides read TGTGCCAGCAGCTCCCTACAGCGGCACGAGCAGTACTTC.

The rearrangement uses TRBV4-2 and TRBJ2-1; D is ambiguous. With 3 bases removed from V and 2 bases from J, the gap between germline ends came to 29 bases. The germline gives CDR1 LGHNA, CDR2 YNFKEQ. The CDR3 is 21 residues long. CDR3 DNA: TGTGCCAGCAGCCAGGATTTACTCCGCGATGCTCGGATGTTCCCCTACAATGAGCAGTTCTTC. It yields the protein CASSQDLLRDARMFPYNEQFF.

The chain joins TRBV7-8 to TRBJ2-1; no clear D. Germline CDR1 reads SGHVS; CDR2 reads FQNEAQ. The ends were cut back, 5 bases at V and 4 bases at J, with 3 bases in the middle. The CDR3 is made up of 11 amino acids. The CDR3 here is CASSEYNEQFF. The CDR3 DNA is TGTGCCAGCAGCGAGTACAATGAGCAGTTCTTC. The full variable domain, completed using reference TRBV7-8 and TRBJ2-1, is GAGVSQSPRYKVAKRGQDVALRCDPISGHVSLFWYQQALGQGPEFLTYFQNEAQLDKSGLPSDRFFAERPEGSVSTLKIQRTQQEDSAVYLCASSEYNEQFFGPGTRLTVL.

The V and J genes are TRBV6-5 and TRBJ1-1; TRBD1 agrees at 7 bases. The V and J ends lost 6 bases and 2 bases, in that order; junction bases with no gene match: 3. There are 13 residues in the CDR3. CDR1 and CDR2 from the germline V gene are MNHEY and SVGAGI. CDR3 sequence reads: CASRTGRNTEAFF. CDR3 nucleotides: TGTGCCAGCAGGACAGGGCGCAACACTGAAGCTTTCTTT.

This clonotype was counted a few times. The rearrangement joins TRBV20-1 to TRBJ1-1; D not resolved. Trimming stripped 6 bases from V and 1 base from J, with 9 bases between. Germline CDR1 is DFQATT and CDR2 is SNEGSKA (reference sequence). There are 12 residues in the CDR3. The CDR3 DNA reads TGCAGTGCCCCCCCAAGGAACACTGAAGCTTTCTTT. Translation gives CSAPPRNTEAFF.

The chain employs TRBV7-3 and TRBJ2-1; 7 bases are shared with TRBD2. The CDR3 has 15 residues. Germline values: CDR1 SGHTA, CDR2 FQGTGA. Losses at the gene ends were 5 bases for V and 3 bases for J; bases not matched to a gene: 7. The CDR3 bases are TGTGCCAGCAGCGTAAGGGCGGGAGACTACAATGAGCAGTTCTTC. It yields the protein CASSVRAGDYNEQFF.

A single count supports this clonotype. V usage is TRBV20-1 and J usage is TRBJ1-5, with D maybe TRBD1 (6 bases). The germline V and J ends were trimmed by 6 bases and 5 bases, with 14 bases remaining between them. CDR3 length: 13 residues. Germline V gene sequence: CDR1 DFQATT, CDR2 SNEGSKA (reference sequence). The CDR3 protein is CSARRQVDQPQHF. In nucleotides, the CDR3 is TGCAGTGCCAGGCGACAGGTTGATCAGCCCCAGCATTTT.

This rearrangement joins TRBV20-1 to TRBJ1-5; D is unclear. V was shortened by 0 bases and J by 0 bases, with 15 bases between the two germline ends. The CDR3 sequence is 17 residues long. Germline loops: CDR1 DFQATT, CDR2 SNEGSKA (reference sequence). CDR3 region: CSAREGSGWDSNQPQHF. In DNA form, the CDR3 reads TGCAGTGCTAGAGAGGGGTCGGGATGGGATAGCAATCAGCCCCAGCATTTT.

The table lists this clonotype with a few counts. V and J are TRBV7-9 and TRBJ2-1; 8 bases match TRBD2. The CDR3 contains 14 residues. In germline, CDR1 is SEHNR, CDR2 FQNEAQ (reference sequence). V shed 4 bases and J 4 bases; nucleotides not matched to a gene: 3. CDR3 sequence: CASSYGTSYNEQFF. The CDR3 coding sequence is TGTGCCAGCAGCTACGGGACTAGTTACAATGAGCAGTTCTTC.

This clonotype was recorded once. The chain carries TRBV30 and TRBJ2-1; 8 nucleotides agree with TRBD2. V dropped 6 bases and J dropped 4; count of bases not matched to a gene: 5. Germline V gene sequence: CDR1 GTSNPN, CDR2 SVGIG (reference sequence). The CDR3 is 13 residues long. DNA of the CDR3: TGTGCCTGTAAGCCTAGCGGGTACAATGAGCAGTTCTTC. Translated: CACKPSGYNEQFF.